These 3 T cell receptor beta chains share one sample of origin, sequenced in a study of cytomegalovirus exposure and HLA in healthy donors. Primers for the PCR totalled 60 Vbeta and 13 Jbeta. Clones were read by immunoSEQ multiplex PCR, and TCRdb kept only the in-frame ones, dropping some. This sample has 65,000 to 95,000 clones; around 80% occur once, and the top ten carry over 10%. The sample taken for sequencing was PBMCs. The receptor set was obtained from a human donor in good health.

Written as DNA, the CDR3 is TGTGCCAGCAGCTTGGTTTACGGGGACAGTTATAATTCACCCCTCCACTTT. Encoded protein: CASSLVYGDSYNSPLHF. This chain uses TRBV5-4 with TRBJ1-6; 7 bases map to TRBD1. CDR3 length equals 17 residues. From germline, CDR1 is SGHNT and CDR2 YYREEE (reference sequence). Trimming took 0 bases from V and 4 from J; bases not matched to a gene: 7.

This clone has only a few counts. The rearrangement joins TRBV5-6 to TRBJ2-7; no clear D. This CDR3 comprises 14 residues. CDR1 SGHDT and CDR2 YYEEEE come from the germline V gene. The germline V and J ends were trimmed by 0 bases and 0 bases, with 7 bases remaining between them. CDR3 protein: CASSLGWSSYEQYF. CDR3 DNA sequence: TGTGCCAGCAGCTTGGGTTGGAGCTCCTACGAGCAGTACTTC.

CDR3 sequence reads: CASSYSAGSLNYGYTF. In nucleotides, the CDR3 is TGTGCCAGCAGTTACTCGGCAGGATCCCTGAATTACGGCTACACCTTC. This sequence joins TRBV6-5 and TRBJ1-2; D not resolved. Trimming removed 0 bases at V and 8 bases at J, with 19 bases between. The CDR3 spans 16 residues. CDR1 is MNHEY, CDR2 SVGAGI, per germline.